These 30 T cell receptor beta chains came from one sample sequenced in a study of shared clonotypes between healthy human individuals. Here immunoSEQ multiplex PCR was the method, and the copy in TCRdb shows in-frame clones only, minus some. Of fewer than 1.6 million clones in the sample, 97% to 99% are singletons; the top ten hold roughly 0.35%. The material sequenced was naive CD4+ T cells sorted from blood. Subset given: CD45RA+ positively selected. Receptors originate from a man aged 25-45 years in good health.

The genes are TRBV5-1 and TRBJ2-1; 7 nucleotides align to TRBD1. CDR3 length: 15 amino acids. The ends lost 4 bases at V and 7 bases at J; junction bases unmatched: 11. Germline CDR1 and CDR2: SGHRS and YFSETQ. The CDR3 DNA is TGCGCCAGCAGCGTCCGGGACAGCTTCACGAATGAGCAGTTCTTC. It is translated as CASSVRDSFTNEQFF. Variable domain in full (rest from reference TRBV5-1 and TRBJ2-1): KAGVTQTPRYLIKTRGQQVTLSCSPISGHRSVSWYQQTPGQGLQFLFEYFSETQRNKGNFPGRFSGRQFSNSRSEMNVSTLELGDSALYLCASSVRDSFTNEQFFGPGTRLTVL.

The chain joins TRBV29-1 to TRBJ2-3; no clear D. The V gene's germline CDR1 is SQVTM and CDR2 ANQGSEA. The CDR3 sequence is 13 residues long. Trimming took 8 bases from V and 1 from J, leaving 13 bases between them. The DNA of the CDR3 is TGCAGCCTAGGCGGTCTTCGCACAGATACGCAGTATTTT. Its protein is CSLGGLRTDTQYF.

The genes are TRBV6-1 and TRBJ2-1; 10 bases line up with TRBD1. CDR1 is MNHNS, CDR2 SASEGT, per germline. Trimming removed 2 bases from V and 5 bases from J; junction bases left unmatched: 3. The CDR3 totals 15 residues. The DNA of the CDR3 is TGTGCCAGCAGTGAACCGGGACAGGGGAACAATGAGCAGTTCTTC. It yields the protein CASSEPGQGNNEQFF.

This chain links TRBV7-2 with TRBJ2-5; TRBD2 agrees at 10 bases. V dropped 7 bases and J dropped 5; count of bases not matched to a gene: 10. The CDR3 covers 15 residues. Germline values: CDR1 SGHTA, CDR2 FQGNSA. The CDR3 region is CASNPRLAGLETQYF. The CDR3 DNA follows: TGTGCCAGCAACCCAAGACTAGCGGGTCTGGAGACCCAGTACTTC.

This clone was seen a single time. The genes are TRBV18 and TRBJ1-1; D remains unclear. V was cut by 0 bases and J by 7 bases, with 9 bases left in between. The CDR3 has 13 amino acids. CDR1 and CDR2 from the germline V gene are KGHSH and LQKENI. The chain's CDR3 is CASSPPSGYEAFF. DNA for the CDR3: TGTGCCAGCTCACCACCCTCAGGTTATGAAGCTTTCTTT.

V gene TRBV5-1 combines with J gene TRBJ2-3, with TRBD2 matching over 9 bases. Germline CDR1 is SGHRS and CDR2 is YFSETQ. The junction had 10 bases not matched to a gene; V was cut back by 0 bases and J by 5 bases. There are 17 residues in the CDR3. This chain's CDR3 is CASSLAISGRGGDTQYF. The DNA of the CDR3 is TGCGCCAGCAGCTTGGCCATTAGCGGGAGAGGAGGAGATACGCAGTATTTT.

Details on this clone: Other DNA sequences of this sample code for an identical CDR3. The J gene is TRBJ2-5, the V gene TRBV6-5; D might be TRBD2 (6 bases). Germline V lookup: CDR1 MNHEY, CDR2 SVGAGI. The CDR3 has 15 residues. With 0 bases removed from V and 1 base from J, the gap between germline ends came to 9 bases. The CDR3 sequence: CASSYSGSRQETQYF. The CDR3 DNA is TGTGCCAGCAGTTACTCCGGGAGCCGCCAAGAGACCCAGTACTTC.

The rearrangement uses TRBV4-3 and TRBJ2-7, with 7 bases matching TRBD2. V gave up 1 base and J gave up 4 bases; unmatched junction bases: 7. There are 15 residues in the CDR3. Germline V lookup: CDR1 LGHNA, CDR2 YSLEER. DNA for the CDR3: TGCGCCAGCAGCCAAGCGGGCGGGAGATCGTACGAGCAGTACTTC. Amino acid sequence: CASSQAGGRSYEQYF.

J is TRBJ2-7 and V is TRBV10-2; TRBD2 agrees at 9 bases. The germline V gene encodes CDR1 WSHSY and CDR2 SAAADI. Trimming took 2 bases from V and 1 from J; bases not matched to a gene: 6. CDR3 length equals 16 residues. This CDR3 reads CASSEPASGTSYEQYF. The CDR3 coding sequence is TGCGCCAGCAGTGAGCCGGCTAGCGGGACTTCCTACGAGCAGTACTTC.

The chain uses TRBV5-1 and TRBJ2-7; 9 bases fit TRBD2. CDR3 size: 15 residues. Germline V gene lookup returns CDR1 SGHRS and CDR2 YFSETQ. Germline trimming cut 7 bases from V and 3 bases from J; bases unmatched to any gene: 11. CDR3 sequence: CASQVIAGVLYEQYF. CDR3 sequence (DNA): TGCGCCAGCCAAGTGATAGCGGGAGTACTCTACGAGCAGTACTTC.

The chain joins TRBV29-1 to TRBJ2-1; no clear D gene. V was cut by 4 bases and J by 0 bases, with 10 bases left in between. The CDR3 has 14 amino acids. In germline, CDR1 is SQVTM, CDR2 ANQGSEA. The DNA for the CDR3 is TGCAGCGTTGGGGCACATGTCTCCTACAATGAGCAGTTCTTC. Its translation is CSVGAHVSYNEQFF.

V and J are TRBV4-1 and TRBJ2-7; D is possibly TRBD1 (6 bases). Germline CDR1 is MGHRA and CDR2 is YSYEKL. With 2 bases removed from V and 7 bases from J, the gap between germline ends came to 15 bases. The CDR3 runs 14 residues. DNA of the CDR3: TGCGCCAGCAGCCAACCAGGACAGCCATGGGAGCAGTACTTC. Its translation is CASSQPGQPWEQYF.

J is TRBJ2-1 and V is TRBV13, with 14 bases lining up with TRBD2. J was trimmed by 6 bases and V by 5 bases; bases with no gene match: 3. Germline V CDR1 and CDR2: PRHDT, FYEKMQ (reference sequence). This CDR3 has 15 amino acids. The DNA for the CDR3 is TGTGCCAGCAGCCCGACTAGCGGGGGGGGCAATGAGCAGTTCTTC. Translated: CASSPTSGGGNEQFF.

V gene TRBV6-5 combines with J gene TRBJ2-7, with no clear D. CDR3 length equals 12 residues. V lost 0 bases and J lost 7, with 7 bases in between. The V gene's germline CDR1 is MNHEY and CDR2 SVGAGI. The CDR3 DNA follows: TGTGCCAGCAGTTACTCTTTCGGAGAGCAGTACTTC. As protein: CASSYSFGEQYF.

The chain is built from TRBV10-1 and TRBJ2-3; 12 bases are a match to TRBD2. This CDR3 is built from 16 residues. Germline assignment: CDR1 WNHNN and CDR2 SYGVQD (reference sequence). Trimming at V came to 3 bases and at J to 7 bases, leaving 8 bases not matched to a gene. As DNA, the CDR3 is TGCGCCAGCAGTGACTCTACTAGCGGGAGGCAATATACGCAGTATTTT. Its translation: CASSDSTSGRQYTQYF.

On this clone itself: This specimen includes other DNA sequences encoding the same CDR3. The chain couples TRBV15 to TRBJ2-3, with D unresolved. V dropped 1 base and J dropped 5 bases, with 4 bases sitting between them. The CDR3 length is 12 residues. In germline, CDR1 is LNHNV, CDR2 YYDKDF (reference sequence). In DNA, the CDR3 is TGTGCCACCAGCAGAGCTAGAGATACGCAGTATTTT. This codes for CATSRARDTQYF.

The chain recombines TRBV28 with TRBJ2-1; 11 nucleotides align to TRBD2. Trimming cost V 6 bases and J 4 bases; bases outside gene matches: 8. CDR3 length: 16 amino acids. Per the germline V gene, CDR1 is MDHEN and CDR2 is SYDVKM. In DNA, the CDR3 is TGTGCCAGCAGACCGCCGACTAGCGGGATTTACAATGAGCAGTTCTTC. It yields the protein CASRPPTSGIYNEQFF.

The genes are TRBV18 and TRBJ2-1; D might be TRBD2 (5 bases). The CDR3 length is 16 residues. Germline assignment: CDR1 KGHSH and CDR2 LQKENI. Between the trimmed V and J ends, which lost 5 bases and 0 bases, there was a span of 14 bases. The CDR3 nucleotides read TGTGCCAGCTCAGGCCTAGCTCGCAGCTCCTACAATGAGCAGTTCTTC. Its translation is CASSGLARSSYNEQFF.

The chain couples TRBV25-1 to TRBJ2-3, with a possible D match to TRBD2 (6 bases). With 5 bases removed from V and 0 bases from J, the gap between germline ends came to 9 bases. CDR3 length: 14 amino acids. Germline CDR1 and CDR2: MGHDK and SYGVNS. The CDR3 bases are TGTGCCAGCAGTAATAGCGGTAGCACAGATACGCAGTATTTT. It codes for CASSNSGSTDTQYF.

This sequence joins TRBV18 and TRBJ2-2; 8 nucleotides agree with TRBD2. The germline V gene encodes CDR1 KGHSH and CDR2 LQKENI. The J segment lost 6 bases and the V segment lost 4 bases, leaving 13 bases of the junction unmatched. This CDR3 contains 17 residues. CDR3 in amino acids: CASSRSPGLGIPGELFF. CDR3 bases: TGTGCCAGCTCACGCAGTCCGGGACTAGGGATTCCCGGGGAGCTGTTTTTT.

In nucleotides, the CDR3 is TGTGCCAGCAGTTTACGTCGACTAGCGGTCACAGATACGCAGTATTTT. Amino acids: CASSLRRLAVTDTQYF. The chain joins TRBV27 to TRBJ2-3, with TRBD2 identical over 9 bases. The trim removed 2 bases at V and 2 bases at J, leaving 5 bases unmatched. From germline, CDR1 is MNHEY and CDR2 SMNVEV (reference sequence). This CDR3 is built from 16 residues.

V usage is TRBV10-1 and J usage is TRBJ2-3; a weak D match, TRBD1 (5 bases). There are 15 residues in the CDR3. V was pared by 3 bases and J by 0 bases, with 10 bases between. CDR1 and CDR2 from the germline V gene are WNHNN and SYGVQD (reference sequence). The DNA for the CDR3 is TGCGCCAGCAGTGAAGGGGCAGCTAGCACAGATACGCAGTATTTT. Translation: CASSEGAASTDTQYF.

CDR3 in amino acids: CASRIAGATGELFF. CDR3 in DNA: TGTGCCAGCAGAATAGCGGGAGCCACCGGGGAGCTGTTTTTT. This chain joins TRBV27 and TRBJ2-2; TRBD2 agrees at 9 bases. The V gene's germline CDR1 is MNHEY and CDR2 SMNVEV (reference sequence). This CDR3 is built from 14 residues. V lost 6 bases, J lost 4 bases, and 3 bases stayed unmatched.

With regard to this clone: The identical CDR3 is also encoded by other nucleotide sequences in the sample. V gene TRBV19 combines with J gene TRBJ2-1; 12 bases map to TRBD2. The CDR3 runs to 15 residues. Germline CDR1 reads LNHDA; CDR2 reads SQIVND (reference sequence). Trimming took 5 bases from V and 2 from J; bases not matched to a gene: 1. This CDR3 reads CASSRTSGTYNEQFF. The CDR3 DNA is TGTGCCAGTAGTCGGACTAGCGGGACCTACAATGAGCAGTTCTTC.

V gene TRBV5-6 combines with J gene TRBJ2-3; tentative D call: TRBD2 (5 bases). V was clipped by 4 bases and J by 6 bases, with 24 bases between them. Germline-derived CDR1 and CDR2 are SGHDT and YYEEEE. The CDR3 has 17 residues. CDR3 sequence reads: CASSPQTAQRWRDTQYF. In nucleotides, the CDR3 is TGTGCCAGCAGCCCCCAGACGGCTCAGAGGTGGAGGGATACGCAGTATTTT.

V gene TRBV7-8 combines with J gene TRBJ2-7, with TRBD2 matching over 10 bases. This CDR3 is built from 16 residues. Germline lookup yields CDR1 SGHVS and CDR2 FQNEAQ. The V and J ends lost 4 bases and 13 bases, in that order; junction bases with no gene match: 19. DNA for the CDR3: TGTGCCAGCAGCTCGGGTCGGACTAGCGGAAGCTCGGTACCTTACTTC. Translating it yields CASSSGRTSGSSVPYF.

V and J are TRBV2 and TRBJ1-5; D remains ambiguous. Germline CDR1 SNHLY, CDR2 FYNNEI. This CDR3 has 14 amino acids. V lost 9 bases to trimming and J lost 3 bases, with 15 bases between them. The CDR3 nucleotides are TGTGCCAGTAGGGATACCTCCTCCAATCAGCCCCAGCATTTT. It is translated as CASRDTSSNQPQHF.

The chain is built from TRBV4-2 and TRBJ1-2; TRBD1 might be the D (5 bases). Deletions cut 5 bases from V and 5 bases from J, with 24 bases between. The CDR3 consists of 17 residues. The V gene's germline CDR1 is LGHNA and CDR2 YNFKEQ. The CDR3: CASSLDPGRAYKYGYTF. The CDR3 DNA is TGTGCCAGCAGCTTAGATCCGGGACGAGCGTATAAGTATGGCTACACCTTC.

This rearrangement joins TRBV14 to TRBJ2-7, with TRBD2 matching over 7 bases. The CDR3 extends over 15 amino acids. CDR1 SGHDN and CDR2 FVKESK come from the germline V gene. Unmatched junction bases numbered 9, after V lost 4 bases and J lost 3 bases. DNA of the CDR3: TGTGCCAGCAGCCTCATAGGTGGGAGGGACTACGAGCAGTACTTC. As protein: CASSLIGGRDYEQYF.

The chain combines TRBV19 with TRBJ2-5; weak D call: TRBD1 (5 bases). Germline CDR1 and CDR2: LNHDA and SQIVND (reference sequence). V gave up 6 bases and J gave up 6 bases, with 8 bases separating them. This CDR3 has 11 amino acids. The CDR3, as DNA: TGTGCCAGTAGGGGGCGGCAGACCCAGTACTTC. Amino acid sequence: CASRGRQTQYF. Full variable domain (remainder filled in from reference TRBV19 and TRBJ2-5): DGGITQSPKYLFRKEGQNVTLSCEQNLNHDAMYWYRQDPGQGLRLIYYSQIVNDFQKGDIAEGYSVSREKKESFPLTVTSAQKNPTAFYLCASRGRQTQYFGPGTRLLVL.